Included here is one T cell receptor (beta chain) sequence, with context. With a J-beta primer mix and a sample-barcoded 5' primer, a second PCR ran 7 to 11 cycles. Every sample gave at least 3 million paired-end reads containing CDR3. TCRdb itself ran the 5' RACE reads through MiXCR, one entry per CDR3 protein. This sample has about 780,000 distinct CDR3 sequences, with roughly 25% found just once. This sample stems from a study of blood T cells in healthy people across ages. These data were also filed under a second study, of T cells of mothers and their children.

This receptor was identified in a boy aged 5-17 years in good health. The sample was blood.

CDR3 loop: CSAREDRGNYGYTF. The CDR3 nucleotides are TGCAGTGCTAGAGAGGACAGGGGTAACTATGGCTACACCTTC. V and J are TRBV20-1 and TRBJ1-2; 9 nucleotides agree with TRBD1. After removal of 0 bases from V and 1 base from J, the junction contained 0 bases not matched to a gene. The V gene's germline CDR1 is DFQATT and CDR2 SNEGSKA (reference sequence). CDR3 length: 14 residues.